A single sample gave rise to the 19 T cell receptor beta chains below, sequenced in a study of blood T cell repertoires in COVID-19 (dated by TCRdb to the early 2020s). The library was produced with the immunoSEQ multiplex PCR assay. TCRdb holds this immuneACCESS table with in-frame rearrangements only. Some clones are missing; in checked studies, unresolved V genes explain under half, and the rest has no known cause. The sample profile shows about 500,000 clones; roughly 87% of them were found once. Approximately 0.7% of the sample is held by the ten biggest clonotypes. The sequencing input was PBMCs or T cells enriched from blood (not recorded which). Source of these receptors: a woman aged 18-30 years who had recovered from COVID-19.

V gene TRBV5-1 combines with J gene TRBJ2-1; 8 nucleotides match TRBD2. The CDR3 loop spans 14 amino acids. Trimming removed 5 bases from V and 5 bases from J; junction bases left unmatched: 6. Germline values: CDR1 SGHRS, CDR2 YFSETQ. The CDR3 here is CASSTTSANNEQFF. Here the CDR3 DNA reads TGCGCCAGCAGTACGACTAGCGCCAACAATGAGCAGTTCTTC.

This chain connects TRBV28 to TRBJ2-6; D unresolved. CDR3 length: 13 residues. Germline lookup yields CDR1 MDHEN and CDR2 SYDVKM. The V gene lost 5 bases and the J gene lost 3 bases, with 5 bases spanning the gap. The CDR3 region is CASSLSGANVLTF. The CDR3 DNA follows: TGTGCCAGCAGTCTCAGTGGGGCCAACGTCCTGACTTTC.

The chain is built from TRBV7-8 and TRBJ1-1, with a possible D match to TRBD1 (5 bases). This CDR3 is built from 14 residues. The germline V gene has CDR1 SGHVS and CDR2 FQNEAQ. Between the trimmed V and J ends, which lost 2 bases and 0 bases, there was a span of 7 bases. The CDR3: CASSLTGVNTEAFF. The CDR3 DNA follows: TGTGCCAGCAGCTTAACAGGAGTGAACACTGAAGCTTTCTTT.

The rearrangement joins TRBV19 to TRBJ1-2; TRBD1 is a possible D gene (5 bases). The germline V gene encodes CDR1 LNHDA and CDR2 SQIVND (reference sequence). V lost 5 bases, J lost 2 bases, and 12 bases lay in between. The CDR3 extends over 14 amino acids. The DNA for the CDR3 is TGTGCCAGTAGTTCCCTACAGGAGAACTATGGCTACACCTTC. This codes for CASSSLQENYGYTF.

The gene calls are TRBV6-5 and TRBJ2-1; TRBD2 agrees at 12 bases. J was trimmed by 8 bases and V by 2 bases; bases with no gene match: 4. The CDR3 has 15 residues. Germline CDR1 is MNHEY and CDR2 is SVGAGI. In DNA, the CDR3 is TGTGCCAGCAGTTACGACCTAGCGGGGGGGCATGAGCAGTTCTTC. Translating it yields CASSYDLAGGHEQFF.

The chain uses TRBV9 and TRBJ2-2; D perhaps matches TRBD2 (6 bases). Germline V lookup: CDR1 SGDLS, CDR2 YYNGEE. Trimming pared 4 bases from V and 4 bases from J, leaving 11 bases between. CDR3 length equals 14 residues. The CDR3 here is CASSLGGITGELFF. The CDR3 nucleotides are TGTGCCAGCAGCCTCGGGGGAATCACCGGGGAGCTGTTTTTT.

The chain is built from TRBV5-1 and TRBJ1-6; D possibly corresponds to TRBD1 (5 bases). The CDR3 runs to 15 residues. Germline V gene sequence: CDR1 SGHRS, CDR2 YFSETQ. Trimming shortened V by 7 bases and J by 3 bases, and 14 bases separated the two germline ends. Here the CDR3 DNA reads TGCGCCAGCTGCGACAGTGCGATCTATAATTCACCCCTCCACTTT. Encoded protein: CASCDSAIYNSPLHF.

The chain recombines TRBV7-9 with TRBJ1-3; no clear D. Trimming removed 1 base at V and 1 base at J, with 11 bases between. Germline CDR1 reads SEHNR; CDR2 reads FQNEAQ (reference sequence). The CDR3 is made up of 16 amino acids. In DNA, the CDR3 is TGTGCCAGCAGCTTAGAGTGGCAGGTGTCTGGAAACACCATATATTTT. As protein: CASSLEWQVSGNTIYF.

V usage is TRBV10-3 and J usage is TRBJ2-1; maybe TRBD2 (6 bases). CDR1 and CDR2 from the germline V gene are ENHRY and SYGVKD. The CDR3 sequence is 14 residues long. V lost 6 bases to trimming and J lost 6 bases, with 15 bases between them. The CDR3 loop is CAIRPTGVRNEQFF. CDR3 in DNA: TGTGCCATCAGGCCGACGGGGGTCCGCAATGAGCAGTTCTTC.

This chain connects TRBV3-1 (or the pseudogene TRBV3-2) to TRBJ2-7, with 8 bases that match TRBD2. In germline, CDR1 is LGHDT, CDR2 YNNKEL (reference sequence). The junction had 6 bases not matched to a gene; V was cut back by 4 bases and J by 7 bases. The CDR3 extends over 13 amino acids. The CDR3 nucleotides are TGTGCCAGCAGCCGGGGGACTAGAGGAGAGCAGTACTTC. Translating gives CASSRGTRGEQYF.

The chain links TRBV7-2 to TRBJ2-1, with D possibly being TRBD2 (5 bases). The CDR3 spans 14 residues. V was clipped by 4 bases and J by 9 bases, with 16 bases between them. Looked up from germline, CDR1 is SGHTA and CDR2 is FQGNSA. The CDR3 spells CASSSRASWGEQFF. In nucleotides, the CDR3 is TGTGCCAGCAGCTCTCGGGCTAGCTGGGGTGAGCAGTTCTTC. The entire variable domain, with the rest obtained from reference TRBV7-2 and TRBJ2-1, is as follows: GAGVSQSPSNKVTEKGKDVELRCDPISGHTALYWYRQSLGQGLEFLIYFQGNSAPDKSGLPSDRFSAERTGGSVSTLTIQRTQQEDSAVYLCASSSRASWGEQFFGPGTRLTVL.

This chain connects TRBV2 to TRBJ2-7, with TRBD1 matching 8 bases. After removal of 4 bases from V and 0 bases from J, the junction contained 5 bases not matched to a gene. Germline V gene data show CDR1 as SNHLY and CDR2 as FYNNEI. The CDR3 runs to 15 residues. This CDR3 is CASSGDRGSSYEQYF. The CDR3 DNA is TGTGCCAGCAGTGGAGACAGGGGAAGCTCCTACGAGCAGTACTTC. The full variable domain, in which reference TRBV2 and TRBJ2-7 provide the parts outside the CDR3, is EPEVTQTPSHQVTQMGQEVILRCVPISNHLYFYWYRQILGQKVEFLVSFYNNEISEKSEIFDDQFSVERPDGSNFTLKIRSTKLEDSAMYFCASSGDRGSSYEQYFGPGTRLTVT.

To note about this clone: This sequence may be a read error, since a much larger clone differs from it by one base. The chain joins TRBV12-3 or TRBV12-4 to TRBJ1-2; 9 nucleotides agree with TRBD1. Trimming removed 6 bases from V and 6 bases from J; junction bases left unmatched: 2. The CDR3 has 12 amino acids. In DNA form, the CDR3 reads TGTGCCAGCAGCCGGACAGGGGATGGCTACACCTTC. Protein product: CASSRTGDGYTF.

The chain links TRBV3-1 (or the pseudogene TRBV3-2) to TRBJ2-1, with a weak D call TRBD1 (6 bases). The CDR3 has 15 residues. V shed 4 bases and J shed 2 bases, with 12 bases lying between them. CDR1 and CDR2 (germline): LGHDT, YNNKEL (reference sequence). The CDR3 sequence: CASSLDTGPYNEQFF. CDR3 sequence (DNA): TGTGCCAGCAGCCTAGACACAGGGCCCTACAATGAGCAGTTCTTC.

The chain is built from TRBV11-2 and TRBJ2-7; 8 bases match TRBD1. Germline trimming cut 6 bases from V and 4 bases from J; bases unmatched to any gene: 11. Germline loops: CDR1 SGHAT, CDR2 FQNNGV. The CDR3 is made up of 15 amino acids. This CDR3 reads CASRGAGTGAYEQYF. CDR3 DNA sequence: TGTGCCAGCAGGGGCGCCGGGACAGGCGCGTACGAGCAGTACTTC. Filled out from reference TRBV11-2 and TRBJ2-7, the complete variable domain reads EAGVAQSPRYKIIEKRQSVAFWCNPISGHATLYWYQQILGQGPKLLIQFQNNGVVDDSQLPKDRFSAERLKGVDSTLKIQPAKLEDSAVYLCASRGAGTGAYEQYFGPGTRLTVT.

CDR3 in DNA: TGTGCCAGCAGTGATATTGACAGGGCCTACAATCAGCCCCAGCATTTT. This sequence encodes CASSDIDRAYNQPQHF. The chain recombines TRBV6-1 with TRBJ1-5; 7 bases map to TRBD1. Germline values: CDR1 MNHNS, CDR2 SASEGT. Trimming removed 3 bases from V and 3 bases from J; junction bases left unmatched: 8. The CDR3 is made up of 16 amino acids.

The gene calls are TRBV19 and TRBJ1-2; D gene ambiguous. The CDR3 runs to 12 residues. CDR1 is LNHDA and CDR2 is SQIVND in the germline V gene (reference sequence). The V end lost 1 base, the J end lost 8 bases, and 8 bases lay between the germline ends. As DNA, the CDR3 is TGTGCCAGTAGTATAGGAGAGGGAGGCTACACCTTC. The encoded protein is CASSIGEGGYTF.

This sequence joins TRBV24-1 and TRBJ2-1; D is possibly TRBD1 (5 bases). The germline CDR1 and CDR2 sequences are KGHDR and SFDVKD. The germline V and J ends were trimmed by 6 bases and 4 bases, with 12 bases remaining between them. This CDR3 comprises 14 residues. In DNA, the CDR3 is TGTGCCACCAGTCGAAGACAGCCATACAATGAGCAGTTCTTC. This gives the protein CATSRRQPYNEQFF.

This rearrangement joins TRBV6-5 to TRBJ2-3, with TRBD2 as a possible D gene (5 bases). Germline CDR1 is MNHEY and CDR2 is SVGAGI. V was cut by 9 bases and J by 4 bases, with 14 bases left in between. This CDR3 region has 13 residues. In nucleotides, the CDR3 is TGTGCCAGTTACCGGGGAACCCCAGATACGCAGTATTTT. This gives the protein CASYRGTPDTQYF.